Listed below are T cell receptor beta chains from one sample, sequenced in a study of cytomegalovirus exposure and HLA in healthy donors. Data came from immunoSEQ multiplex PCR; TCRdb stores just in-frame clones and leaves some out. The sample contains around 200,000 clones, over 70% of which appear only once. What was sequenced was PBMCs. Receptors originate from a man over 45 in good health and CMV-seronegative. CDR3s include the opening cysteine and the closing phenylalanine or tryptophan. Each record gives: clone size, D gene, J gene, V gene, CDR3 protein, CDR3 DNA. The D gene is left open where the match is weak. Rows may omit the clone size; those that give it use once, few, many or a size class.

. TRBD1 TRBJ2-2 TRBV4-1 CASSQIFTGGASTGELFF TGCGCCAGCAGCCAGATTTTTACAGGGGGCGCTTCCACCGGGGAGCTGTTTTTT
. TRBD1 TRBJ1-3 TRBV5-4 CASSLDRGLGNTIYF TGTGCCAGCAGCTTGGATAGGGGGCTCGGAAACACCATATATTTT
once . TRBJ1-4 TRBV5-1 CASSLAGRRDEKLFF TGCGCCAGCAGCCTGGCGGGGAGGCGGGATGAAAAACTGTTTTTT
. . TRBJ1-1 TRBV21-1 CASSKVVRTGNTEAFF TGTGCCAGCAGCAAAGTTGTAAGGACAGGGAACACTGAAGCTTTCTTT
. . TRBJ2-7 TRBV6-5 CASSYSTRGRTYEQYF TGTGCCAGCAGTTACTCCACGAGGGGGAGAACCTACGAGCAGTACTTC
. . TRBJ2-5 TRBV5-1 CASSPRTDLDTQYF TGCGCCAGCAGCCCTCGTACGGACTTGGATACCCAGTACTTC
. TRBD2 TRBJ2-5 TRBV5-6 CASSLTSGGLETQYF TGTGCCAGCAGCCTTACTAGCGGGGGGCTGGAGACCCAGTACTTC
. . TRBJ1-1 TRBV2 CASSARENTEAFF TGTGCCAGCAGTGCACGGGAAAACACTGAAGCTTTCTTT
. . TRBJ1-1 TRBV7-2 CASSLSDRHTEAFF TGTGCCAGCAGCCTTTCCGACAGACACACTGAAGCTTTCTTT
. TRBD1 TRBJ2-2 TRBV7-3 CASSTRTGKNTGELFF TGTGCCAGCAGCACCCGGACAGGGAAGAACACCGGGGAGCTGTTTTTT
. TRBD1 TRBJ1-6 TRBV6-5 CASSSPGQINSPLHF TGTGCCAGCAGTTCGCCGGGACAGATTAATTCACCCCTCCACTTT
once . TRBJ1-1 TRBV6-5 CASSRGYTEAFF TGTGCCAGCAGTCGGGGTTACACTGAAGCTTTCTTT
. . TRBJ1-5 TRBV6-1 CASSPRYNQPQHF TGTGCCAGCAGTCCGAGGTACAATCAGCCCCAGCATTTT
few TRBD2 TRBJ2-1 TRBV19 CASSVLAGSNEQFF TGTGCCAGTAGTGTACTAGCGGGATCTAATGAGCAGTTCTTC
. TRBD1 TRBJ2-7 TRBV7-2 CASSPAPGQAYEQYF TGTGCCAGCAGCCCAGCTCCAGGACAGGCCTACGAGCAGTACTTC
. TRBD1 TRBJ1-5 TRBV6-5 CASSPGTVNQPQHF TGTGCCAGCAGCCCCGGGACAGTTAATCAGCCCCAGCATTTT
. TRBD1 TRBJ1-6 TRBV7-6 CASSSGQGKDNSPLHF TGTGCCAGCAGCTCGGGACAGGGAAAGGATAATTCACCCCTCCACTTT
. . TRBJ2-7 TRBV5-6 CASSLGAGSFYEQYF TGTGCCAGCAGCTTGGGGGCAGGGTCGTTCTACGAGCAGTACTTC
. . TRBJ1-1 TRBV5-4 CASSIPGESTEAFF TGTGCCAGCAGCATCCCAGGGGAAAGCACTGAAGCTTTCTTT
. TRBD2 TRBJ2-2 TRBV9 CASSVVGGDTGELFF TGTGCCAGCAGCGTAGTGGGGGGGGACACCGGGGAGCTGTTTTTT
few . TRBJ1-3 TRBV25-1 CARRTGSREAKGNTIYF TGTGCCAGGAGAACCGGCTCCAGGGAGGCAAAAGGAAACACCATATATTTT
. . TRBJ2-6 TRBV19 CASSMGGLGSGANVLTF TGTGCCAGTAGTATGGGGGGGCTCGGGTCTGGGGCCAACGTCCTGACTTTC
. TRBD1 TRBJ2-7 TRBV7-2 CASSPQGQSTYEQYF TGTGCCAGCAGCCCTCAGGGACAGAGCACCTACGAGCAGTACTTC
. . TRBJ2-6 TRBV5-1 CASSLGPLGANVLTF TGCGCCAGCAGCTTGGGGCCGCTGGGGGCCAACGTCCTGACTTTC
once . TRBJ2-5 TRBV30 CAWRRRKQETQYF TGTGCCTGGAGGCGCCGAAAACAAGAGACCCAGTACTTC
. . TRBJ1-1 TRBV9 CASSVAGQNTEAFF TGTGCCAGCAGCGTAGCTGGACAGAACACTGAAGCTTTCTTT
. . TRBJ2-7 TRBV21-1 CASSKEGQGVVTYEQYF TGTGCCAGCAGCAAAGAGGGACAGGGGGTCGTTACCTACGAGCAGTACTTC
. . TRBJ1-1 TRBV29-1 CSVFYLNTEAFF TGCAGCGTTTTCTACCTAAACACTGAAGCTTTCTTT
few TRBD1 TRBJ2-7 TRBV7-2 CASSPDRVRSYEQYF TGTGCCAGCAGCCCTGACAGGGTTCGAAGCTACGAGCAGTACTTC
. TRBD1 TRBJ1-2 TRBV5-1 CASSSWDSTGDGYTF TGCGCCAGCAGCTCTTGGGACAGCACAGGGGATGGCTACACCTTC
. . TRBJ2-1 TRBV7-2 CASSLGGSGEQFF TGTGCCAGCAGCTTAGGAGGTTCCGGAGAGCAGTTCTTC
once . TRBJ1-2 TRBV5-1 CASSFGGSGSGYTF TGCGCCAGCAGCTTCGGGGGGTCGGGGAGCGGCTACACCTTC
. TRBD1 TRBJ1-1 TRBV27 CASSLGPGQGDRRTEAFF TGTGCCAGCAGTTTAGGCCCGGGACAGGGGGACCGACGCACTGAAGCTTTCTTT
. . TRBJ2-2 TRBV11-3 CASSRHTGSGELFF TGTGCCAGCAGCCGGCACACAGGGTCCGGGGAGCTGTTTTTT
. TRBD1 TRBJ1-2 TRBV19 CASTGTGRNYGYTF TGTGCCAGTACGGGGACAGGACGTAACTATGGCTACACCTTC
. . TRBJ2-1 TRBV15 CATSRGSGVREQFF TGTGCCACCAGCAGGGGCTCCGGGGTTCGAGAGCAGTTCTTC
once TRBD2 TRBJ2-1 TRBV9 CASSDPTSGGVVSSYNEQFF TGTGCCAGCAGCGATCCGACTAGCGGGGGGGTCGTAAGCTCCTACAATGAGCAGTTCTTC